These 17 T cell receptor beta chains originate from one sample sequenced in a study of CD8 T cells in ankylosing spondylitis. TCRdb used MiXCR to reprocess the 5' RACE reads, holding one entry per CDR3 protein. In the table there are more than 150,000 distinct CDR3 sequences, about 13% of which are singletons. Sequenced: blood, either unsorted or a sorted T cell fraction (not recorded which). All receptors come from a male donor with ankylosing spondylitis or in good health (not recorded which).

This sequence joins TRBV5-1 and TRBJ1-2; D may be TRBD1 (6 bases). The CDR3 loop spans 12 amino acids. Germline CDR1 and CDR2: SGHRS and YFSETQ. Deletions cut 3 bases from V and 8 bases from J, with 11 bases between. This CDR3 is CASSSGQSGYTF. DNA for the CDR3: TGCGCCAGCAGCTCCGGACAGAGCGGCTACACCTTC.

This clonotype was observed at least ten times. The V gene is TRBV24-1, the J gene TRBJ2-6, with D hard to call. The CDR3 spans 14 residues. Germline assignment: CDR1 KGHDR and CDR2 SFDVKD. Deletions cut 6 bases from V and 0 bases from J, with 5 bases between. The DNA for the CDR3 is TGTGCCACCAGTCCGGTCTCTGGGGCCAACGTCCTGACTTTC. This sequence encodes CATSPVSGANVLTF.

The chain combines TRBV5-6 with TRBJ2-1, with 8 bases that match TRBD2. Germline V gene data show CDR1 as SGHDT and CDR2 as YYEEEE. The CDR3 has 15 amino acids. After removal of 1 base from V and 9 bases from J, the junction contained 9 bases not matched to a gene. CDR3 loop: CASSLPGTRGGEQFF. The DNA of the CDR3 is TGTGCCAGCAGCTTGCCCGGGACTAGAGGCGGTGAGCAGTTCTTC.

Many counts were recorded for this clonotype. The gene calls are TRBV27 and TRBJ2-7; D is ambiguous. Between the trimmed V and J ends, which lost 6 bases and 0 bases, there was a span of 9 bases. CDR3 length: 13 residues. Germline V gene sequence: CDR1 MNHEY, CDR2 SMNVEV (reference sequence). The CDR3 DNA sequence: TGTGCCAGCAGGGACGGTAGCTCCTACGAGCAGTACTTC. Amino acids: CASRDGSSYEQYF.

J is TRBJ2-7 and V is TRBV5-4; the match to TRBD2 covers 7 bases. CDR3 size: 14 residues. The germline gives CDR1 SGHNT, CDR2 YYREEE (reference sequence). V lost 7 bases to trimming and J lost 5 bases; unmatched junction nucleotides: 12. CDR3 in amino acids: CASRYQGGSHEQYF. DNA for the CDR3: TGTGCCAGCCGGTATCAGGGCGGGAGCCACGAGCAGTACTTC.

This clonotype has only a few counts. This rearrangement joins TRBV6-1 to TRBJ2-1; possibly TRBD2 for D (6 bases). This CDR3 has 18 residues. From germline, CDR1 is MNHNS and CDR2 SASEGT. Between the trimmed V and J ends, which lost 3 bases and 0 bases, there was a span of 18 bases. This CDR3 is CASSEFPSGLLSYNEQFF. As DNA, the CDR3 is TGTGCCAGCAGTGAGTTTCCCTCGGGACTCCTCTCCTACAATGAGCAGTTCTTC.

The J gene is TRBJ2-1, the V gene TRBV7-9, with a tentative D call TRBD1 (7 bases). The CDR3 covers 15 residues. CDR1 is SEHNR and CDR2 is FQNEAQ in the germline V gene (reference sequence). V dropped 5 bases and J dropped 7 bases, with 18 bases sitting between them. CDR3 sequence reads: CASSARGALGNEQFF. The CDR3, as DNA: TGTGCCAGCAGCGCCAGGGGGGCGCTGGGGAATGAGCAGTTCTTC.

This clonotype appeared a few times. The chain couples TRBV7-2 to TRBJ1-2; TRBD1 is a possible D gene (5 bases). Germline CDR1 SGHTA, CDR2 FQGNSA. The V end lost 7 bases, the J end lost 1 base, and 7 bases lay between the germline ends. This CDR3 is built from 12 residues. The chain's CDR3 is CASTGGNYGYTF. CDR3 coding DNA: TGTGCCAGCACCGGGGGTAACTATGGCTACACCTTC.

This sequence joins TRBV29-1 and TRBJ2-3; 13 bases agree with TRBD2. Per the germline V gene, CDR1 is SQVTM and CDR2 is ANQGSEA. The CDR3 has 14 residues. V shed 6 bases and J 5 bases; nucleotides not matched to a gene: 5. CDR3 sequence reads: CSVAGLAGLDTQYF. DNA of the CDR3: TGCAGCGTCGCGGGACTAGCGGGGCTAGATACGCAGTATTTT.

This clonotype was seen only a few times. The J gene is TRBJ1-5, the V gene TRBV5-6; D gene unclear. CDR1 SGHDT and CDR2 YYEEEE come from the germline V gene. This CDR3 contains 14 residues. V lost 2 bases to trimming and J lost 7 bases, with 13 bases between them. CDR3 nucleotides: TGTGCCAGCAGCTTTTCTGGAGGGCACCAGCCCCAGCATTTT. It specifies CASSFSGGHQPQHF. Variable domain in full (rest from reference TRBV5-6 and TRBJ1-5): DAGVTQSPTHLIKTRGQQVTLRCSPKSGHDTVSWYQQALGQGPQFIFQYYEEEERQRGNFPDRFSGHQFPNYSSELNVNALLLGDSALYLCASSFSGGHQPQHFGDGTRLSIL.

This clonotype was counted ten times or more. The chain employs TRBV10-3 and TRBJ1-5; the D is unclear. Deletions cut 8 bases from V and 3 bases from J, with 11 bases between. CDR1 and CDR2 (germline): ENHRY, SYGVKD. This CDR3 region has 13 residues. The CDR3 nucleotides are TGTGCCATCGGAGCGGGAAACAATCAGCCCCAGCATTTT. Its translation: CAIGAGNNQPQHF.

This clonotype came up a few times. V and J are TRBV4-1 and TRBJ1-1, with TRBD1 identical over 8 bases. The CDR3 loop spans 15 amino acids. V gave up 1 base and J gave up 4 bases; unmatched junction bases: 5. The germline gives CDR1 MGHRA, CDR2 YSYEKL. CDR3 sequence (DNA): TGCGCCAGCAGCCAAGTCTACGGGACAGGCACTGAAGCTTTCTTT. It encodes CASSQVYGTGTEAFF.

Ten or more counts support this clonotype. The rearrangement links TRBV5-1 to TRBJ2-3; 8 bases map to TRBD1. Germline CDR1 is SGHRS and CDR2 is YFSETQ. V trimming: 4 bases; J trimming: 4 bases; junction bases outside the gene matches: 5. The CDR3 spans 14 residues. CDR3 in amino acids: CASSVGQGADTQYF. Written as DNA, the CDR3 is TGCGCCAGCAGCGTAGGACAGGGTGCAGATACGCAGTATTTT. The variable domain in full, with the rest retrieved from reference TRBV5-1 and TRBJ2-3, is KAGVTQTPRYLIKTRGQQVTLSCSPISGHRSVSWYQQTPGQGLQFLFEYFSETQRNKGNFPGRFSGRQFSNSRSEMNVSTLELGDSALYLCASSVGQGADTQYFGPGTRLTVL.

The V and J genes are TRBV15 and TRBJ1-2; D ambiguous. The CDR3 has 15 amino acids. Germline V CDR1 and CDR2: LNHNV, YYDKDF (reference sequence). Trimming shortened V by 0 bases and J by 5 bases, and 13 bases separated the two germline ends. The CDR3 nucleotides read TGTGCCACCAGCAGAGATACCCAATCTTGGTATGGCTACACCTTC. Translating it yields CATSRDTQSWYGYTF.

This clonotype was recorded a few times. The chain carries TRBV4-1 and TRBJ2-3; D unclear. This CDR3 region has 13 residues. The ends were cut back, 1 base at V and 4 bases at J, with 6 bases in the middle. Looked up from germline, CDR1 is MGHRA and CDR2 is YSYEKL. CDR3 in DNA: TGCGCCAGCAGCCAAGGTTCCGCAGATACGCAGTATTTT. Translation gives CASSQGSADTQYF.

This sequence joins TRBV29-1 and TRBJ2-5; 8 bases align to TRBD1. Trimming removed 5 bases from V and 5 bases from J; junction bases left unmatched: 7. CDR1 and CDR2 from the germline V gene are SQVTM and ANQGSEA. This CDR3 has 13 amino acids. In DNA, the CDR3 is TGCAGCGTTTTTACAGGGGGTAGCGAGACCCAGTACTTC. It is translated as CSVFTGGSETQYF. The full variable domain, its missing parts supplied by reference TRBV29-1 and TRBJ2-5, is SAVISQKPSRDICQRGTSLTIQCQVDSQVTMMFWYRQQPGQSLTLIATANQGSEATYESGFVIDKFPISRPNLTFSTLTVSNMSPEDSSIYLCSVFTGGSETQYFGPGTRLLVL.

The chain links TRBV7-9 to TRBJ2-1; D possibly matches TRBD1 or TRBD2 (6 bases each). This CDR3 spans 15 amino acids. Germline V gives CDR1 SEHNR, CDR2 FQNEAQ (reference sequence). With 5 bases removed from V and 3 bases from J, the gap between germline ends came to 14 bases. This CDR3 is CASSGGGIGYNEQFF. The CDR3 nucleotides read TGTGCCAGCAGCGGAGGGGGGATTGGCTACAATGAGCAGTTCTTC.